This TCR beta chain is from a study of blood T cell repertoires in COVID-19. Per the study methods: The assay estimated nucleated cells by amplifying reference gene primers. Produced via immunoSEQ multiplex PCR; TCRdb's table is partial and in-frame only. V, J and clone size are taken as reported in that table, and D and trimming were inferred from the DNA itself. This table has about 130,000 clones, approximately 90% appearing once. Trimming removed 7 bases from V and 3 bases from J, with 19 bases in between. This CDR3 spans 15 amino acids. In germline, CDR1 is SGHRS, CDR2 YFSETQ. Sequencing was performed on peripheral blood. This chain joins TRBV5-1 and TRBJ1-1; no clear D. This receptor was obtained from a man aged 45-65 years with acute or convalescent COVID-19. The chain's CDR3 is CASGRESGWDTEAFF. The CDR3 DNA is TGCGCCAGCGGCCGGGAATCTGGCTGGGACACTGAAGCTTTCTTT.